The sample holds many counts of the clone carrying this T cell receptor beta chain. The target antigen is unknown. The data derive from a study of T cells in Graves' hyperthyroidism and ophthalmopathy. Notes on the study in general: Peripheral blood also featured most of the thyroid clonotypes expanded above 0.001.

Trimming cost V 4 bases and J 5 bases, with 12 bases left between them. This CDR3 comprises 13 residues. Germline-derived CDR1 and CDR2 are SNHLY and FYNNEI. Amplification targeted TCR beta CDR3 regions from RNA transcripts. When the TCR CDR3 underwent first-round RT-PCR, the HTBI primer set was used. TCRdb recomputed calls from the multiplex PCR reads with MiXCR, one row per CDR3 protein. Of about 200,000 distinct CDR3 sequences listed, around 18% are singletons. The sequence was collected from a middle-aged man with Graves' hyperthyroidism. The specimen was blood. The gene calls are TRBV2 and TRBJ2-7, with D unclear. Here the CDR3 DNA reads TGTGCCAGCAGTGTAGAGGTAGGCCACGAGCAGTACTTC. This encodes CASSVEVGHEQYF.